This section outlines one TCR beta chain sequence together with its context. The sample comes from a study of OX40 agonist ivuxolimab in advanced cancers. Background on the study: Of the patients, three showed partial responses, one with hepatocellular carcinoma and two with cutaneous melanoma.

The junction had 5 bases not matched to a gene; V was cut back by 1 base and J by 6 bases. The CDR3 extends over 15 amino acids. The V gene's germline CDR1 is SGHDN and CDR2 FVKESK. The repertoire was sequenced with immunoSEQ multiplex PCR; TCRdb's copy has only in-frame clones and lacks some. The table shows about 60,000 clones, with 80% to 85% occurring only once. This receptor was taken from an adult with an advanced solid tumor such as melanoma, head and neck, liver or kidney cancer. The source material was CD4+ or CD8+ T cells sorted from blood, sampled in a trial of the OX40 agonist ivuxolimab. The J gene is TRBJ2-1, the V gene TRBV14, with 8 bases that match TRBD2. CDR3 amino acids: CASSQVAGSGNEQFF. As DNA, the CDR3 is TGTGCCAGCAGCCAAGTAGCGGGATCTGGCAATGAGCAGTTCTTC.